The next 2 T cell receptor beta chains were all read from a single sample in a study of T cell responses to AZD1222 COVID-19 vaccine. The protocol was immunoSEQ multiplex PCR, while the TCRdb copy is restricted to in-frame clones and leaves out a portion. Altogether about 160,000 clones are present, around 90% being singletons, with the ten largest covering roughly 4.4%. Sequenced here: peripheral blood, sampled on day 0 of MenACWY control vaccination. The receptors derive from an adult in good health.

The chain combines TRBV29-1 with TRBJ1-2; D unclear. Germline CDR1 is SQVTM and CDR2 is ANQGSEA. The V end was cut by 6 bases, the J end by 0 bases, with 11 bases between. The CDR3 contains 13 residues. The CDR3 region is CSVVDATNYGYTF. CDR3 DNA sequence: TGCAGCGTAGTCGACGCGACTAACTATGGCTACACCTTC.

The V gene is TRBV4-2, the J gene TRBJ2-7; D gene unclear. This CDR3 contains 15 residues. V was cut by 0 bases and J by 3 bases, with 12 bases left in between. Germline values: CDR1 LGHNA, CDR2 YNFKEQ. CDR3 amino acids: CASSQEPAEVYEQYF. The CDR3 DNA sequence: TGTGCCAGCAGCCAAGAACCTGCGGAAGTCTACGAGCAGTACTTC.